This T cell receptor (beta chain) was captured by sequencing in a study of response to subunit inactivated influenza vaccine. V lost 8 bases and J lost 0, with 11 bases in between. Looked up from germline, CDR1 is MNHEY and CDR2 is SMNVEV (reference sequence). The CDR3 is made up of 13 amino acids. This clonotype was found a few times. MiXCR was run by TCRdb on the RT-PCR reads, yielding one entry per CDR3 protein. The sample shows over 650,000 distinct CDR3 sequences, 18% of them seen only once. This TCR came from a man aged 50 to 59 who received an inactivated influenza vaccine. The material was PBMCs from blood, obtained approximately 5 days after vaccination. The J gene is TRBJ2-7, the V gene TRBV27; D ambiguous. CDR3 coding DNA: TGTGCCAGCGGCCCCACATTCTCCTACGAGCAGTACTTC. Its protein is CASGPTFSYEQYF.